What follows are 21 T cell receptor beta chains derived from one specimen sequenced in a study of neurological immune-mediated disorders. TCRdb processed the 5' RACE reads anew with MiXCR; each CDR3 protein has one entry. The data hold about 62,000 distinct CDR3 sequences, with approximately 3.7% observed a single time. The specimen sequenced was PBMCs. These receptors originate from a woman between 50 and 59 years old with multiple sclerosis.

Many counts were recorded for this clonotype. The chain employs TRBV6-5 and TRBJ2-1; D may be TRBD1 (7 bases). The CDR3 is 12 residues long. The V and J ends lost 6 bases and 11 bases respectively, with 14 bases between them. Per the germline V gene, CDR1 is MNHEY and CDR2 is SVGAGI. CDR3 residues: CASRQAGGKQFF. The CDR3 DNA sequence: TGTGCCAGCAGACAAGCAGGGGGGAAGCAGTTCTTC.

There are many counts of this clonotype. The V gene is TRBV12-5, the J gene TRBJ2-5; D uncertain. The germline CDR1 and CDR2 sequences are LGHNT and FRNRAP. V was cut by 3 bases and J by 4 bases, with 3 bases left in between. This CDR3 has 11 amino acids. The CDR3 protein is CASGFGETQYF. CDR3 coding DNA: TGTGCTAGTGGTTTCGGAGAGACCCAGTACTTC.

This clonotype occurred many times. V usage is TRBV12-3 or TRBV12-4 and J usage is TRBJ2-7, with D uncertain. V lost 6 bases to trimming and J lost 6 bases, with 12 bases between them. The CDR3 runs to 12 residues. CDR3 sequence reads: CASSEFSVEQYF. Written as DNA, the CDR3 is TGTGCCAGCAGCGAGTTTTCGGTCGAGCAGTACTTC.

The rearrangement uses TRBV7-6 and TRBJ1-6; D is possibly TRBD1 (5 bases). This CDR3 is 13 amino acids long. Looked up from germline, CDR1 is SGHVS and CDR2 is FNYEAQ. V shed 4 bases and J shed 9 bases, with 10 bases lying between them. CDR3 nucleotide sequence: TGTGCCAGCAGCTCGGGACGGACTTCACCCCTCCACTTT. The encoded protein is CASSSGRTSPLHF.

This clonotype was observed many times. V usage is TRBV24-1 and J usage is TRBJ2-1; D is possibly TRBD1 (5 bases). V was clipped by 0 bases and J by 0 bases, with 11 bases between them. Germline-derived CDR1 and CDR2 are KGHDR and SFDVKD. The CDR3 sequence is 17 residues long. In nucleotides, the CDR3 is TGTGCCACCAGTGATTTGGCCACAGGTAGCTCCTACAATGAGCAGTTCTTC. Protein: CATSDLATGSSYNEQFF.

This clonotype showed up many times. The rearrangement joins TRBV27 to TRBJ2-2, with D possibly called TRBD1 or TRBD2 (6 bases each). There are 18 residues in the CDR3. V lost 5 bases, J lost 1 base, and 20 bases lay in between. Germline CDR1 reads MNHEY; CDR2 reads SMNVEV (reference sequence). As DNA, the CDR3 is TGTGCCAGCAGTCTAAGGAGGGGGGTAGATAGGAACACCGGGGAGCTGTTTTTT. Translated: CASSLRRGVDRNTGELFF.

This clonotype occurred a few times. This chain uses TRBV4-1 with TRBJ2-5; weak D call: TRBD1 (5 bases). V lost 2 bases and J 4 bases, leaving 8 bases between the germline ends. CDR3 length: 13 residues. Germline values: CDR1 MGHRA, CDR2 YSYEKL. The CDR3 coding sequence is TGCGCCAGCAGCCAACAGGGTCGAGAGACCCAGTACTTC. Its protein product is CASSQQGRETQYF.

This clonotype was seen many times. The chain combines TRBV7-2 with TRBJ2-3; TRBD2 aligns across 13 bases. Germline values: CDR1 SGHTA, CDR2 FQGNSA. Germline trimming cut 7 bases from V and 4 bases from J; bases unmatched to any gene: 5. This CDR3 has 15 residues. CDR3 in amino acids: CASNLGLAGADTQYF. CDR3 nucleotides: TGTGCCAGCAACCTCGGACTAGCGGGAGCAGATACGCAGTATTTT.

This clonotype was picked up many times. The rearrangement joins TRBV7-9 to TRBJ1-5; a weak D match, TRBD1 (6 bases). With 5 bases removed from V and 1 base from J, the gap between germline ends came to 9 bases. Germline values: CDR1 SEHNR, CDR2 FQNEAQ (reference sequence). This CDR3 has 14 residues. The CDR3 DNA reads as TGTGCCAGCAGCCAAAGGGGGAGCAATCAGCCCCAGCATTTT. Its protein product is CASSQRGSNQPQHF.

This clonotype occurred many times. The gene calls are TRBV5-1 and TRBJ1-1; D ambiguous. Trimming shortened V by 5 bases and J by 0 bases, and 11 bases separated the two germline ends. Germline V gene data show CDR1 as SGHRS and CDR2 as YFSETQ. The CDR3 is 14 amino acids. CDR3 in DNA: TGCGCCAGCAGTACAGACGGGCTGAACACTGAAGCTTTCTTT. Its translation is CASSTDGLNTEAFF. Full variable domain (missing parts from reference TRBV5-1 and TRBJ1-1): KAGVTQTPRYLIKTRGQQVTLSCSPISGHRSVSWYQQTPGQGLQFLFEYFSETQRNKGNFPGRFSGRQFSNSRSEMNVSTLELGDSALYLCASSTDGLNTEAFFGQGTRLTVV.

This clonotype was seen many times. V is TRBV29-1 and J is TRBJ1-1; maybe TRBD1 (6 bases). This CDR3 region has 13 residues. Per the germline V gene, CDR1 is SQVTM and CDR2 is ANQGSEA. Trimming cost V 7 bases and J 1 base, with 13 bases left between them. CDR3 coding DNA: TGCAGCGGACGACAGGTTTGGAACACTGAAGCTTTCTTT. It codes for CSGRQVWNTEAFF.

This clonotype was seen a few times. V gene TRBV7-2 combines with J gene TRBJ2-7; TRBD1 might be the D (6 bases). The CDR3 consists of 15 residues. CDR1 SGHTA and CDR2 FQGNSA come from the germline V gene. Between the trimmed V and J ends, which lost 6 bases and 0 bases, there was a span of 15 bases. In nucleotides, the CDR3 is TGTGCCAGCAGGGATTTTCGGGACAACTCCTACGAGCAGTACTTC. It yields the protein CASRDFRDNSYEQYF.

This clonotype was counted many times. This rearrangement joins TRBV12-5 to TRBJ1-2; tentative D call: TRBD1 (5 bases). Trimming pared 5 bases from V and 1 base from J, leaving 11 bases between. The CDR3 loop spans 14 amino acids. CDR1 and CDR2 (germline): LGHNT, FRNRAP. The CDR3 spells CASGGPGHNYGYTF. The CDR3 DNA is TGTGCTAGTGGTGGGCCCGGACATAACTATGGCTACACCTTC.

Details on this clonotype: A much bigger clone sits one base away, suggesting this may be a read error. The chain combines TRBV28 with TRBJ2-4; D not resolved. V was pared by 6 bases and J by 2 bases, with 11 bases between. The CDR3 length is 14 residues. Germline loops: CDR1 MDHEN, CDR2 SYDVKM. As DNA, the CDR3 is TGTGCCAGCAGCCCTGGGGAAACCAAAAACATTCAGTACTTC. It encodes CASSPGETKNIQYF.

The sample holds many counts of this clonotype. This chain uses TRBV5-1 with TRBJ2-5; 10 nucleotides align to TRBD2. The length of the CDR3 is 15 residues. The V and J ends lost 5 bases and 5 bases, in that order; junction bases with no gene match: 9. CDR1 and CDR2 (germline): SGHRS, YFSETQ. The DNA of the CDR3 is TGCGCCAGCAGACCTACTAGCGGGATGGGGGAGACCCAGTACTTC. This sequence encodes CASRPTSGMGETQYF.

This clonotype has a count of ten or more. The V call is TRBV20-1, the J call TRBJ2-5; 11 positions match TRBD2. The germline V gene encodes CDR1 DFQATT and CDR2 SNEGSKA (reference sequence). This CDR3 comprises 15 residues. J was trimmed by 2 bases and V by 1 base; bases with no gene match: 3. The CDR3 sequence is CSARAGTSGQETQYF. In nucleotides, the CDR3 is TGCAGTGCTAGAGCCGGGACTAGCGGACAAGAGACCCAGTACTTC.

CDR3 in DNA: TGTGCCAGCAGCCCGGGACAGGGGGCTTACACCGGGGAGCTGTTTTTT. Translation: CASSPGQGAYTGELFF. The chain is built from TRBV6-4 and TRBJ2-2; TRBD1 aligns across 12 bases. V shed 6 bases and J 3 bases; nucleotides not matched to a gene: 5. The CDR3 is 16 amino acids. Germline CDR1 MRHNA, CDR2 SNTAGT.

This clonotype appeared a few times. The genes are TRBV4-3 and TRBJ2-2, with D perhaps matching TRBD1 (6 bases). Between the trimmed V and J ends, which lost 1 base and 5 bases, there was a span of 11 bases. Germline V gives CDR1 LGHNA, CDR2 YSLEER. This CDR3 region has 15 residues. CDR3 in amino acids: CASSQGLQGTGELFF. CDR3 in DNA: TGCGCCAGCAGCCAAGGTTTACAGGGTACCGGGGAGCTGTTTTTT.

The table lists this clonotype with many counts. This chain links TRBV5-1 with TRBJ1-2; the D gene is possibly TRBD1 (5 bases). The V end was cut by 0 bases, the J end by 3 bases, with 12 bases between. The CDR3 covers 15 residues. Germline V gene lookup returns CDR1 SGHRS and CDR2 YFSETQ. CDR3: CASSLGSGAYYGYTF. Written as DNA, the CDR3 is TGCGCCAGCAGCTTGGGGTCCGGGGCCTACTATGGCTACACCTTC.

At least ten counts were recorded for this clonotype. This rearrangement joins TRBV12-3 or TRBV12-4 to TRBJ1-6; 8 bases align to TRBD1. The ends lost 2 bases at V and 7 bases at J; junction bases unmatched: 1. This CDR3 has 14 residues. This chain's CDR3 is CASSLRQGNSPLHF. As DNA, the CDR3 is TGTGCCAGCAGTTTAAGACAGGGGAATTCACCCCTCCACTTT.

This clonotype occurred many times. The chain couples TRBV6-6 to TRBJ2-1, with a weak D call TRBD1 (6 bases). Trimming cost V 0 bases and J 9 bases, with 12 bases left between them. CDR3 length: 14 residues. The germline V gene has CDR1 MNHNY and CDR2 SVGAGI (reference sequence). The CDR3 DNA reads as TGTGCCAGCAGTTACTCGAGTGTCAGGGGTGAGCAGTTCTTC. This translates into CASSYSSVRGEQFF.